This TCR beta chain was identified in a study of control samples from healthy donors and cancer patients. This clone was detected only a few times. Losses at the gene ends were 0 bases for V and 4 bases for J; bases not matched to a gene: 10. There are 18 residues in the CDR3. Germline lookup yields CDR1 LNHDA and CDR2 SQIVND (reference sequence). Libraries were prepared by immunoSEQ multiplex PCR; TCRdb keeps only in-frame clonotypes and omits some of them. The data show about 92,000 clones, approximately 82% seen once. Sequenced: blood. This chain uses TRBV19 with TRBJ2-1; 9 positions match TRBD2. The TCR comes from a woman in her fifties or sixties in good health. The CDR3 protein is CASSIEGSGRRGYNEQFF. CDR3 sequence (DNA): TGTGCCAGTAGTATAGAGGGAAGCGGGAGGCGAGGGTACAATGAGCAGTTCTTC. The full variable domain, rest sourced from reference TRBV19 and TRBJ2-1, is DGGITQSPKYLFRKEGQNVTLSCEQNLNHDAMYWYRQDPGQGLRLIYYSQIVNDFQKGDIAEGYSVSREKKESFPLTVTSAQKNPTAFYLCASSIEGSGRRGYNEQFFGPGTRLTVL.